One sample yielded the 27 T cell receptor beta chains listed below, sequenced in a study of fetal regulatory T cell absence and autoimmunity. Repertoires were generated with immunoSEQ multiplex PCR, while TCRdb's copy carries only in-frame clones and drops some. The sample contains 46,000 or so clones, around 85% of which appear only once. Sequenced: cord blood. Receptor source: a newborn boy with IPEX syndrome.

This chain connects TRBV27 to TRBJ2-7; 10 bases are a match to TRBD2. The junction had 6 bases not matched to a gene; V was cut back by 3 bases and J by 4 bases. This CDR3 has 15 amino acids. Germline-derived CDR1 and CDR2 are MNHEY and SMNVEV (reference sequence). CDR3 sequence reads: CASSFGTSVSYEQYF. CDR3 in DNA: TGTGCCAGCAGTTTCGGGACTAGCGTATCTTACGAGCAGTACTTC.

The rearrangement joins TRBV5-4 to TRBJ2-7; TRBD1 matches 10 bases. V shed 3 bases and J 2 bases; nucleotides not matched to a gene: 5. Germline V gene lookup returns CDR1 SGHNT and CDR2 YYREEE (reference sequence). This CDR3 has 15 residues. DNA for the CDR3: TGTGCCAGCAGCTCCCACGGGACAGGGGCCTACGAGCAGTACTTC. It is translated as CASSSHGTGAYEQYF.

V is TRBV5-1 and J is TRBJ2-1; 8 bases are a match to TRBD1. Trimming removed 2 bases from V and 3 bases from J; junction bases left unmatched: 4. Looked up from germline, CDR1 is SGHRS and CDR2 is YFSETQ. The CDR3 is made up of 15 amino acids. CDR3: CASSFTGGIYNEQFF. The CDR3 DNA is TGCGCCAGCAGCTTTACAGGGGGGATCTACAATGAGCAGTTCTTC.

The chain is built from TRBV6-5 and TRBJ2-1, with unresolved D. This CDR3 has 14 amino acids. The germline V gene has CDR1 MNHEY and CDR2 SVGAGI. Trimming removed 6 bases at V and 6 bases at J, with 15 bases between. CDR3 sequence: CASSRGSSLNEQFF. CDR3 nucleotides: TGTGCCAGCAGCCGTGGTAGCAGCCTCAATGAGCAGTTCTTC.

This chain's CDR3 is CASSEAGGEYGYTF. As DNA, the CDR3 is TGCGCCAGCAGCGAGGCAGGGGGGGAATATGGCTACACCTTC. The chain joins TRBV5-1 to TRBJ1-2; TRBD1 agrees at 7 bases. J was trimmed by 5 bases and V by 4 bases; bases with no gene match: 8. Germline assignment: CDR1 SGHRS and CDR2 YFSETQ. The CDR3 consists of 14 residues. Using reference TRBV5-1 and TRBJ1-2 for the parts outside the CDR3, the full variable domain is KAGVTQTPRYLIKTRGQQVTLSCSPISGHRSVSWYQQTPGQGLQFLFEYFSETQRNKGNFPGRFSGRQFSNSRSEMNVSTLELGDSALYLCASSEAGGEYGYTFGSGTRLTVV.

This sequence joins TRBV2 and TRBJ2-5; D is uncertain. V was pared by 3 bases and J by 0 bases, with 23 bases between. The CDR3 loop spans 19 amino acids. Germline V gene lookup returns CDR1 SNHLY and CDR2 FYNNEI. CDR3 bases: TGTGCCAGCAGTGAGGGTATGCTTGGCTCACACCCGTACCAAGAGACCCAGTACTTC. It is translated as CASSEGMLGSHPYQETQYF.

The V call is TRBV30, the J call TRBJ2-3, with 14 bases that match TRBD2. Trimming took 2 bases from V and 6 from J; bases not matched to a gene: 7. This CDR3 is built from 16 residues. Per germline, CDR1 GTSNPN and CDR2 SVGIG (reference sequence). CDR3 in DNA: TGTGCCTGGAGTCCTCCGGGACTAGCGGGAGTCGATACGCAGTATTTT. As protein: CAWSPPGLAGVDTQYF.

In this sample, this clone turned up a few times. The chain joins TRBV7-2 to TRBJ1-2; TRBD1 aligns across 8 bases. Germline CDR1 and CDR2: SGHTA and FQGNSA. V lost 3 bases to trimming and J lost 8 bases; unmatched junction nucleotides: 5. This CDR3 spans 13 amino acids. CDR3 nucleotide sequence: TGTGCCAGCAGCTTCCGCGCAGGGGGCGGCTACACCTTC. Translated, it gives CASSFRAGGGYTF.

This clone appeared a single time. The V gene is TRBV4-1, the J gene TRBJ1-1, with TRBD1 matching over 9 bases. This CDR3 is built from 15 residues. The germline CDR1 and CDR2 sequences are MGHRA and YSYEKL. J gave up 3 bases and V 5 bases, and 7 bases lay outside the gene matches. CDR3 bases: TGCGCCAGCAGCTCCCCGGGACAGGGCCACACTGAAGCTTTCTTT. Translated: CASSSPGQGHTEAFF.

V is TRBV7-9 and J is TRBJ2-5; 7 nucleotides align to TRBD1. The CDR3 runs 15 residues. The V and J ends lost 0 bases and 3 bases, in that order; junction bases with no gene match: 4. CDR1 SEHNR and CDR2 FQNEAQ come from the germline V gene (reference sequence). The CDR3 coding sequence is TGTGCCAGCAGCTTAGCTCAGGGGGACAAAGAGACCCAGTACTTC. It is translated as CASSLAQGDKETQYF. The whole variable domain, filled in from reference TRBV7-9 and TRBJ2-5, reads DTGVSQNPRHKITKRGQNVTFRCDPISEHNRLYWYRQTLGQGPEFLTYFQNEAQLEKSRLLSDRFSAERPKGSFSTLEIQRTEQGDSAMYLCASSLAQGDKETQYFGPGTRLLVL.

This chain joins TRBV5-1 and TRBJ2-5; 9 nucleotides align to TRBD2. From germline, CDR1 is SGHRS and CDR2 YFSETQ. CDR3 length equals 20 residues. J gave up 1 base and V 1 base, and 17 bases lay outside the gene matches. The chain's CDR3 is CASSLRIAGVPGTLQETQYF. CDR3 nucleotides: TGCGCCAGCAGCTTGAGAATAGCGGGGGTGCCGGGGACTCTCCAAGAGACCCAGTACTTC.

The chain recombines TRBV23-1 with TRBJ1-3; D call uncertain. TRBV23-1 belongs to the ORF category, with a function that is uncertain. The CDR3 loop spans 16 amino acids. The V and J ends lost 2 bases and 0 bases respectively, with 11 bases between them. The DNA for the CDR3 is TGCGCCAGCAGTCAAGAACGGGCCGGCTCTGGAAACACCATATATTTT. It codes for CASSQERAGSGNTIYF.

The CDR3 region has the DNA TGTGCCAGTACCCGTACAGGGGCCGGGGCCAACGTCCTGACTTTC. The encoded protein is CASTRTGAGANVLTF. This chain joins TRBV19 and TRBJ2-6; 7 bases are shared with TRBD1. Per germline, CDR1 LNHDA and CDR2 SQIVND (reference sequence). V lost 7 bases, J lost 4 bases, and 7 bases stayed unmatched. This CDR3 comprises 15 residues.

The chain combines TRBV9 with TRBJ2-1, with D tentatively TRBD1 or TRBD2 (5 bases each). The CDR3 runs 16 residues. Germline-derived CDR1 and CDR2 are SGDLS and YYNGEE. V was cut by 3 bases and J by 5 bases, with 18 bases left in between. CDR3 in DNA: TGTGCCAGCAGCGCCGACTTGGGACGGGTAAACAATGAGCAGTTCTTC. It encodes CASSADLGRVNNEQFF.

The V gene is TRBV25-1, the J gene TRBJ2-1; 7 bases agree with TRBD2. CDR1 and CDR2 from the germline V gene are MGHDK and SYGVNS. CDR3 length: 16 amino acids. Losses at the gene ends were 3 bases for V and 7 bases for J; bases not matched to a gene: 12. CDR3 residues: CASSEIMSGVRNEQFF. The CDR3 nucleotides read TGTGCCAGCAGTGAGATTATGAGCGGGGTCCGGAATGAGCAGTTCTTC.

The chain carries TRBV7-2 and TRBJ2-3, with no clear D. Germline V gene data show CDR1 as SGHTA and CDR2 as FQGNSA. Trimming left V 2 bases short and J 2 bases short, with 8 bases between. This CDR3 comprises 14 residues. Written as DNA, the CDR3 is TGTGCCAGCAGCTTATTCTCACTCACAGATACGCAGTATTTT. The encoded protein is CASSLFSLTDTQYF.

This clone was picked up a small number of times. The chain has TRBV13 and TRBJ1-5; no definite D call. The CDR3 is made up of 12 amino acids. V lost 0 bases to trimming and J lost 3 bases, with 0 bases between them. Germline CDR1 reads PRHDT; CDR2 reads FYEKMQ (reference sequence). The CDR3 region is CASSLGNQPQHF. The CDR3 DNA reads TGTGCCAGCAGCTTAGGCAATCAGCCCCAGCATTTT. Using reference TRBV13 and TRBJ1-5 for the parts outside the CDR3, the full variable domain is AAGVIQSPRHLIKEKRETATLKCYPIPRHDTVYWYQQGPGQDPQFLISFYEKMQSDKGSIPDRFSAQQFSDYHSELNMSSLELGDSALYFCASSLGNQPQHFGDGTRLSIL.

V and J are TRBV10-3 and TRBJ1-5; tentative D call: TRBD1 (6 bases). The V gene lost 3 bases and the J gene lost 3 bases, with 9 bases spanning the gap. The CDR3 sequence is 14 residues long. Per germline, CDR1 ENHRY and CDR2 SYGVKD. CDR3 in amino acids: CAISDGGPNQPQHF. The CDR3 region has the DNA TGTGCCATCAGTGATGGGGGGCCCAATCAGCCCCAGCATTTT.

CDR3 in DNA: TGTGCCAGCAGCTTAGTTAGAGATACGCAGTATTTT. It specifies CASSLVRDTQYF. The chain carries TRBV11-3 and TRBJ2-3; D is ambiguous. This CDR3 has 12 residues. V was trimmed by 1 base and J by 5 bases, leaving 4 bases between them. CDR1 is SGHNT, CDR2 YENEEA, per germline. Full variable domain (rest looked up from reference TRBV11-3 and TRBJ2-3): EAGVVQSPRYKIIEKKQPVAFWCNPISGHNTLYWYLQNLGQGPELLIRYENEEAVDDSQLPKDRFSAERLKGVDSTLKIQPAELGDSAVYLCASSLVRDTQYFGPGTRLTVL.

The chain uses TRBV5-4 and TRBJ2-1, with D uncertain. The germline V and J ends were trimmed by 3 bases and 2 bases, with 3 bases remaining between them. Germline loops: CDR1 SGHNT, CDR2 YYREEE (reference sequence). CDR3 length: 12 residues. CDR3 sequence (DNA): TGTGCCAGCAGCTCGACCTACAATGAGCAGTTCTTC. It encodes CASSSTYNEQFF. The full variable domain, with the rest looked up from reference TRBV5-4 and TRBJ2-1, is ETGVTQSPTHLIKTRGQQVTLRCSSQSGHNTVSWYQQALGQGPQFIFQYYREEENGRGNFPPRFSGLQFPNYSSELNVNALELDDSALYLCASSSTYNEQFFGPGTRLTVL.

This clone was found a few times. The chain links TRBV7-9 to TRBJ1-2; D call uncertain. Germline CDR1 reads SEHNR; CDR2 reads FQNEAQ (reference sequence). The ends were cut back, 1 base at V and 3 bases at J, with 6 bases in the middle. The CDR3 has 13 amino acids. CDR3 loop: CASSLGADYGYTF. CDR3 bases: TGTGCCAGCAGCTTAGGTGCGGACTATGGCTACACCTTC. Full variable domain (remainder filled in from reference TRBV7-9 and TRBJ1-2): DTGVSQNPRHKITKRGQNVTFRCDPISEHNRLYWYRQTLGQGPEFLTYFQNEAQLEKSRLLSDRFSAERPKGSFSTLEIQRTEQGDSAMYLCASSLGADYGYTFGSGTRLTVV.

The rearrangement uses TRBV15 and TRBJ2-1; 7 bases map to TRBD1. Germline V gene sequence: CDR1 LNHNV, CDR2 YYDKDF (reference sequence). The V and J ends lost 1 base and 2 bases, in that order; junction bases with no gene match: 5. The CDR3 is 16 residues long. The CDR3 DNA follows: TGTGCCACCAGCAGAGTACGACAGGGACCCTACAATGAGCAGTTCTTC. Amino acid sequence: CATSRVRQGPYNEQFF.

About this clone: Other DNA sequences in the same sample also yield this CDR3. V and J are TRBV5-6 and TRBJ2-3, with 9 bases aligning to TRBD2. The CDR3 contains 16 residues. Germline trimming cut 4 bases from V and 4 bases from J; bases unmatched to any gene: 10. Germline assignment: CDR1 SGHDT and CDR2 YYEEEE. The CDR3 sequence is CASSVGLAGRADTQYF. In nucleotides, the CDR3 is TGTGCCAGCAGCGTCGGTCTAGCGGGGAGGGCAGATACGCAGTATTTT.

This chain connects TRBV28 to TRBJ2-1; 7 nucleotides match TRBD2. CDR3 size: 14 residues. Germline-derived CDR1 and CDR2 are MDHEN and SYDVKM. Trimming removed 5 bases from V and 4 bases from J; junction bases left unmatched: 5. The CDR3 coding sequence is TGTGCCAGCAGTGGGGCGGGGGATTACAATGAGCAGTTCTTC. Its protein product is CASSGAGDYNEQFF.

This rearrangement joins TRBV7-8 to TRBJ2-3; D call uncertain. The CDR3 extends over 16 amino acids. Germline lookup yields CDR1 SGHVS and CDR2 FQNEAQ. Trimming took 1 base from V and 2 from J, leaving 13 bases between them. The CDR3 loop is CASSLDRMRPTDTQYF. The CDR3 DNA sequence: TGTGCCAGCAGCTTAGATCGCATGCGGCCCACAGATACGCAGTATTTT.

In nucleotides, the CDR3 is TGCAGCGTTGAAGTTCGTGGGGGCTCCTATAATTCACCCCTCCACTTT. Protein: CSVEVRGGSYNSPLHF. The chain joins TRBV29-1 to TRBJ1-6; a possible D gene is TRBD1 (5 bases). There are 16 residues in the CDR3. CDR1 SQVTM and CDR2 ANQGSEA come from the germline V gene. The germline V and J ends were trimmed by 1 base and 0 bases, with 10 bases remaining between them.

V is TRBV9 and J is TRBJ2-1; D is undetermined. The germline V and J ends were trimmed by 2 bases and 7 bases, with 7 bases remaining between them. The germline V gene encodes CDR1 SGDLS and CDR2 YYNGEE. The CDR3 contains 12 residues. CDR3 nucleotide sequence: TGTGCCAGCAGCGTGACTGGGAATGAGCAGTTCTTC. Translation: CASSVTGNEQFF.